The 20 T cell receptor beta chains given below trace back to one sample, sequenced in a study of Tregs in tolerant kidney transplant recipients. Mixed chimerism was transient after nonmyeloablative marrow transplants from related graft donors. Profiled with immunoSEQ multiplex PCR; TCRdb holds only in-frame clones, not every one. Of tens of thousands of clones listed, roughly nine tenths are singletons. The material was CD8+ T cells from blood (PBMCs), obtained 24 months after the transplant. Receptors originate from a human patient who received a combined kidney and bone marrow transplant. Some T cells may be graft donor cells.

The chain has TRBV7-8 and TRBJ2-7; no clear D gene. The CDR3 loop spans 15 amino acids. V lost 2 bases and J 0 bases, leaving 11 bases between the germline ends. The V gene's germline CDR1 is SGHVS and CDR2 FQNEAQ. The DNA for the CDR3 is TGTGCCAGCAGCTTATCCCCCCTAGGCTCCTACGAGCAGTACTTC. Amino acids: CASSLSPLGSYEQYF. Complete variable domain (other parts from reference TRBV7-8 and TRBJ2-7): GAGVSQSPRYKVAKRGQDVALRCDPISGHVSLFWYQQALGQGPEFLTYFQNEAQLDKSGLPSDRFFAERPEGSVSTLKIQRTQQEDSAVYLCASSLSPLGSYEQYFGPGTRLTVT.

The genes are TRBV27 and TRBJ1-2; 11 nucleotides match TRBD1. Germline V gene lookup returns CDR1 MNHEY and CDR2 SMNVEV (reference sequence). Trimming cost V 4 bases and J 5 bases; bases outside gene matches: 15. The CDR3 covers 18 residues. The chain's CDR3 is CASSSWPRTGGARYGYTF. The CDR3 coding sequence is TGTGCCAGCAGTTCTTGGCCTAGGACAGGGGGCGCTCGGTATGGCTACACCTTC.

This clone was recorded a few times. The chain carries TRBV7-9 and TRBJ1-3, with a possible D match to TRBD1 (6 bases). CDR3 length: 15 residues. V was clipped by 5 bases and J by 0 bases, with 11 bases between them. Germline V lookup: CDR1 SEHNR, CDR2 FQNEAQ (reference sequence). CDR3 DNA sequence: TGTGCCAGCAGCGGGGGCCCCTTCTCTGGAAACACCATATATTTT. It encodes CASSGGPFSGNTIYF.

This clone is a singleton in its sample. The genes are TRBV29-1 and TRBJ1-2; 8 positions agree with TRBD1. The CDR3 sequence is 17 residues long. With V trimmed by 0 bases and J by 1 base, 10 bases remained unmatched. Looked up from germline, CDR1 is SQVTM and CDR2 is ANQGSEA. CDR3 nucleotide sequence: TGCAGCGTTGAAGACATAGCAGGGACAGGATTTAACTATGGCTACACCTTC. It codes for CSVEDIAGTGFNYGYTF. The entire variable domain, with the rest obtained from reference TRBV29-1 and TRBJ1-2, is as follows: SAVISQKPSRDICQRGTSLTIQCQVDSQVTMMFWYRQQPGQSLTLIATANQGSEATYESGFVIDKFPISRPNLTFSTLTVSNMSPEDSSIYLCSVEDIAGTGFNYGYTFGSGTRLTVV.

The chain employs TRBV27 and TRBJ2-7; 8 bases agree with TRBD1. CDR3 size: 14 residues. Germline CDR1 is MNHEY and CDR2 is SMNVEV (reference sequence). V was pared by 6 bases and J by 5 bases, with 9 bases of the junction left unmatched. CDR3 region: CASRSSTGVNEQYF. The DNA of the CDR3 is TGTGCCAGCAGATCTTCGACAGGGGTAAACGAGCAGTACTTC.

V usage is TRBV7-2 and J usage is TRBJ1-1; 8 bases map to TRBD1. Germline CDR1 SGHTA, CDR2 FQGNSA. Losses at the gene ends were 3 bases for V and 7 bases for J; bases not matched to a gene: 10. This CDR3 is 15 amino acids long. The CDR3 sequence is CASSLRPIGQGEAFF. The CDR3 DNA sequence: TGTGCCAGCAGCTTGAGACCTATAGGACAGGGTGAAGCTTTCTTT.

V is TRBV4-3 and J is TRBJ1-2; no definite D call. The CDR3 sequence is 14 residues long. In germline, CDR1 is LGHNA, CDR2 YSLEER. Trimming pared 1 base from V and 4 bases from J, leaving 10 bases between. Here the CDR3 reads CASSQGAQSYGYTF. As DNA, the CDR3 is TGCGCCAGCAGCCAAGGGGCACAGTCCTATGGCTACACCTTC.

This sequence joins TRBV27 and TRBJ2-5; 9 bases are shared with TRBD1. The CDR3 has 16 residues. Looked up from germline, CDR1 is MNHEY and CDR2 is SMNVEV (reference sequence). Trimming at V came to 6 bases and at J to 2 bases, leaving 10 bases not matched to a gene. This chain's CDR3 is CASSFLGQGQQETQYF. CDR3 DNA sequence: TGTGCCAGCAGCTTCTTGGGACAGGGTCAACAAGAGACCCAGTACTTC.

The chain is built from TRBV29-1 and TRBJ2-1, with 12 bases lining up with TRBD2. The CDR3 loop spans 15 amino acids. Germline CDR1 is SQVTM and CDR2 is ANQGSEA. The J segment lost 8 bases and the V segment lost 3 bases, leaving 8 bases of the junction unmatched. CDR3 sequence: CSVESSGGATDEQFF. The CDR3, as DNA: TGCAGCGTTGAGTCTAGCGGGGGGGCCACGGATGAGCAGTTCTTC.

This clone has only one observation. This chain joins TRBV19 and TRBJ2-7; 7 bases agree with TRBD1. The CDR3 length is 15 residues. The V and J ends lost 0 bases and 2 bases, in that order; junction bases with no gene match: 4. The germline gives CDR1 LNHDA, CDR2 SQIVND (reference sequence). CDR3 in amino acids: CASSIDWDRAYEQYF. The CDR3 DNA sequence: TGTGCCAGTAGTATAGATTGGGACAGAGCCTACGAGCAGTACTTC.

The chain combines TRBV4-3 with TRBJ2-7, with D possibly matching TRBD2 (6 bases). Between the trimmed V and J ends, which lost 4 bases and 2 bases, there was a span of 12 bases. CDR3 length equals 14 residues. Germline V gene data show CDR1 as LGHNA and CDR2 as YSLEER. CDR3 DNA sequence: TGCGCCAGCAGCCCCGGGACTCCTCCCTACGAGCAGTACTTC. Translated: CASSPGTPPYEQYF.

The CDR3 is CASSEGSVANEKLFF. CDR3 coding DNA: TGTGCCAGCAGCGAGGGGTCTGTAGCTAATGAAAAACTGTTTTTT. This chain connects TRBV9 to TRBJ1-4, with D tentatively TRBD1 (5 bases). Germline V gene data show CDR1 as SGDLS and CDR2 as YYNGEE. The V gene lost 3 bases and the J gene lost 3 bases, with 12 bases spanning the gap. The length of the CDR3 is 15 residues.

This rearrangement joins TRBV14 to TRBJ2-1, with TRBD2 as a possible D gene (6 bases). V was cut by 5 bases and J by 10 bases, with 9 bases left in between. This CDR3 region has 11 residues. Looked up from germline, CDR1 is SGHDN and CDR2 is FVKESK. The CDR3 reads CASSSGREQFF. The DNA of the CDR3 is TGTGCCAGCAGCTCGGGGAGGGAGCAGTTCTTC.

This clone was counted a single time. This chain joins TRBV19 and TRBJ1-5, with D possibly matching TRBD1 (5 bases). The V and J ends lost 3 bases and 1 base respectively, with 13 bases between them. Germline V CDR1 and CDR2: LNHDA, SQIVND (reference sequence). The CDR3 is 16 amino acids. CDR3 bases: TGTGCCAGTAGTATCGCCAGCAGGGCGAGCAATCAGCCCCAGCATTTT. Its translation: CASSIASRASNQPQHF.

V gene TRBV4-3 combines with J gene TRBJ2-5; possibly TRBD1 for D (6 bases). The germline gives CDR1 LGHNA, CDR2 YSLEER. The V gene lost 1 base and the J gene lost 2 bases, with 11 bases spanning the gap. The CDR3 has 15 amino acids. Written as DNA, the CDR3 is TGCGCCAGCAGCCAAGTTTGGACAGCACAAGAGACCCAGTACTTC. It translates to CASSQVWTAQETQYF.

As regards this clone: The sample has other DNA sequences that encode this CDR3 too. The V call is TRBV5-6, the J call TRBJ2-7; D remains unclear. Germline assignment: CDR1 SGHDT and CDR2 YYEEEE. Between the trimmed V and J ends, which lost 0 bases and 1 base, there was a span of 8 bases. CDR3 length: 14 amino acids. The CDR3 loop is CASSLVSASYEQYF. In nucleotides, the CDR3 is TGTGCCAGCAGCTTGGTGTCAGCGTCCTACGAGCAGTACTTC.

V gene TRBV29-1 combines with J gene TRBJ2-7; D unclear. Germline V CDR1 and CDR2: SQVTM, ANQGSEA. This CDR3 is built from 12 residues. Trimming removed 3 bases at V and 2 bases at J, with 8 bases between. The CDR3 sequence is CSVDSGPYEQYF. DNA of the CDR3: TGCAGCGTTGATTCAGGTCCCTACGAGCAGTACTTC.

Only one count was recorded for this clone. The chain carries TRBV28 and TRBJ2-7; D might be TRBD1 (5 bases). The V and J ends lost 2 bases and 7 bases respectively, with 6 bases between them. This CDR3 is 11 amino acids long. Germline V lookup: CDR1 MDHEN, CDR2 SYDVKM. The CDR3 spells CASSLRGEQYF. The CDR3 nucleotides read TGTGCCAGCAGTTTAAGGGGAGAGCAGTACTTC.

The CDR3 nucleotides are TGTGCCATTACAGGGGATTCGACTTACGAGCAGTACTTC. Amino acid sequence: CAITGDSTYEQYF. This sequence joins TRBV11-2 and TRBJ2-7, with 7 bases fitting TRBD1. Germline assignment: CDR1 SGHAT and CDR2 FQNNGV. With V trimmed by 10 bases and J by 4 bases, 10 bases remained unmatched. The CDR3 is made up of 13 amino acids.

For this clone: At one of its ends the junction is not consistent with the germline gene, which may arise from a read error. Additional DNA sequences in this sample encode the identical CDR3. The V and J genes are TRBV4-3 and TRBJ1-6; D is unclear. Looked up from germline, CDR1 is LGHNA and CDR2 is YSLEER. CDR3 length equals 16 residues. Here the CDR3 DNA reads TGCGCCAGCAGCCAAGACCGGTACTCCTATAATTCCCCCCTCCACTTT. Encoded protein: CASSQDRYSYNSPLHF.